This T cell receptor (delta chain) was sequenced during a study of Vδ1+ human thymocytes. V was pared by 1 base and J by 1 base, with 6 bases of the junction left unmatched. Germline CDR1 TSWWSYY, CDR2 QGS. This CDR3 region has 17 residues. The template was reverse-transcribed extracted RNA. Pooled V-gene forward primers with one constant-region reverse primer generated the CDR3 amplicons by multiplex PCR. TCRdb re-called the multiplex PCR reads through CATT. The sample has about 25,000 delta-chain clones, 7.4% seen once. Findings and limits, study-wide: Thymic TRG and TRD repertoires appeared highly polyclonal. Unlike peripheral blood Vdelta1+ controls, thymic delta-chain sequences included approximately 21% Vdelta2 and few Vdelta3. Many TRG clonotypes were shared between donors; TRD repertoires were essentially private.

In the case of this clone: Its antigen remains unidentified.

Vdelta1+ thymocyte sorts reached between about 97% and 99.6% purity. This TCR came from a girl less than two years old who had congenital heart surgery. Source material: Vdelta1+ gamma-delta thymocytes from the thymus. The subset denotes: FACS-sorted CD3+ TCRalphabeta- TCRVdelta1+ TCRVdelta2- thymocytes. This chain connects TRDV1 to TRDJ1; 10 nucleotides align to TRDD3. CDR3 sequence reads: CALGERWGDTSTDKLIF. In nucleotides, the CDR3 is TGTGCTCTTGGGGAACGCTGGGGGGATACGAGCACCGATAAACTCATCTTT.